The clone carrying this T cell receptor (beta chain) has ten or more counts. Antigen unknown. The sample is drawn from a study of response to subunit inactivated influenza vaccine. Study-wide results and caveats: It was suggested by the authors that few new T cells are recruited by each seasonal influenza vaccination.

In TCRdb, the RT-PCR reads were re-called with MiXCR into one record per CDR3 protein. The profile shows about 650,000 distinct CDR3 sequences, around 13% of them singletons. The sequence was collected from a man aged 45-65 years who received an inactivated influenza vaccine. The sequences come from PBMCs from blood, collected 14 to 15 days before vaccination.

CDR3 nucleotide sequence: TGTGCCAGCAGGTCCGGACTTGGGACCTACAATGAGCAGTTCTTC. Amino acids: CASRSGLGTYNEQFF. The chain joins TRBV5-5 to TRBJ2-1, with D possibly TRBD2 on 5 matching bases. The CDR3 runs 15 residues. V lost 5 bases to trimming and J lost 2 bases, with 14 bases between them. Germline CDR1 SGHKS, CDR2 YYEKEE (reference sequence).